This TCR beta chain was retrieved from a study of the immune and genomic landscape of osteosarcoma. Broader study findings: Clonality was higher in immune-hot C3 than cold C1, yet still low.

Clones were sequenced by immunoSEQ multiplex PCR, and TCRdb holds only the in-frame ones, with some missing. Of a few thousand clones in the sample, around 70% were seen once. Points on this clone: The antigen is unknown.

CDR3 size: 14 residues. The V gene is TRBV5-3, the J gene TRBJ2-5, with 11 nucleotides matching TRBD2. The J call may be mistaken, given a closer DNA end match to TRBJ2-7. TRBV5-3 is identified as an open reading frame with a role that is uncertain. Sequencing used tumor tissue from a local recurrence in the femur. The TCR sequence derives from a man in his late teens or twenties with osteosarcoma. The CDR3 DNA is TGTGCCAGAAGCTTGACTAGCGGGAGCTACGAGCAGTACTTC. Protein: CARSLTSGSYEQYF.